What follows are 25 T cell receptor beta chains derived from one specimen sequenced in a study of beta chain features in type 1 diabetes. Of the isolated RNA, all was reverse transcribed, and so the sequenced material was expressed TCRB transcripts. Sequencing used immunoSEQ multiplex PCR; TCRdb keeps in-frame clones, though not all of them. The sample includes 38,000 or so clones, around 64% of them seen just once. The sample comprised Tregs from blood. The receptors originated from a woman in her twenties or thirties in good health.

The chain uses TRBV7-9 and TRBJ1-2; 9 bases map to TRBD1. Germline assignment: CDR1 SEHNR and CDR2 FQNEAQ (reference sequence). The CDR3 length is 14 residues. Trimming at V came to 0 bases and at J to 8 bases, leaving 4 bases not matched to a gene. This chain's CDR3 is CASSLAQGAGGYTF. The CDR3 coding sequence is TGTGCCAGCAGCTTAGCACAGGGGGCTGGCGGCTACACCTTC.

This chain uses TRBV7-2 with TRBJ2-7; possibly TRBD2 for D (6 bases). Germline V CDR1 and CDR2: SGHTA, FQGNSA. The CDR3 covers 13 residues. Trimming took off 1 base at V and 3 bases at J, with 7 bases between the two ends. The CDR3 sequence is CASSLEGGYEQYF. Here the CDR3 DNA reads TGTGCCAGCAGCTTAGAGGGAGGCTACGAGCAGTACTTC. Full variable domain (missing parts from reference TRBV7-2 and TRBJ2-7): GAGVSQSPSNKVTEKGKDVELRCDPISGHTALYWYRQSLGQGLEFLIYFQGNSAPDKSGLPSDRFSAERTGGSVSTLTIQRTQQEDSAVYLCASSLEGGYEQYFGPGTRLTVT.

The CDR3 DNA sequence: TGCGCCAGCAGCTTCGGAGGGATGCAAGAGACCCAGTACTTC. Protein: CASSFGGMQETQYF. The rearrangement joins TRBV5-1 to TRBJ2-5, with D possibly TRBD2 on 6 matching bases. The CDR3 totals 14 residues. Deletions cut 2 bases from V and 2 bases from J, with 10 bases between. The germline CDR1 and CDR2 sequences are SGHRS and YFSETQ.

With respect to this clone: One end of the junction fails to match germline, which may point to a read error. V usage is TRBV7-7 and J usage is TRBJ1-1, with D uncertain. Germline assignment: CDR1 SSHAT and CDR2 FNYEAQ (reference sequence). This CDR3 region has 13 residues. The CDR3 sequence: CASSSHPTGEAFF. In DNA form, the CDR3 reads TGTGCTAGCAGCTCGCATCCGACGGGTGAAGCTTTCTTT.

CDR3 sequence: CASSLSRGRNQPQHF. The DNA of the CDR3 is TGTGCCAGCAGCTTAAGTCGGGGGAGGAATCAGCCCCAGCATTTT. The chain combines TRBV7-2 with TRBJ1-5; D possibly corresponds to TRBD1 (5 bases). Trimming left V 2 bases short and J 4 bases short, with 12 bases between. The CDR3 has 15 residues. Germline CDR1 SGHTA, CDR2 FQGNSA.

The J gene is TRBJ1-5, the V gene TRBV2; 8 nucleotides agree with TRBD1. The CDR3 has 13 residues. V was clipped by 8 bases and J by 4 bases; unmatched bases: 4. Per germline, CDR1 SNHLY and CDR2 FYNNEI. CDR3 sequence: CASAGQGNQPQHF. The CDR3 bases are TGTGCCAGCGCCGGACAGGGTAATCAGCCCCAGCATTTT.

The V gene is TRBV5-1, the J gene TRBJ2-2; perhaps TRBD2 as D (6 bases). The CDR3 runs 15 residues. The germline V gene has CDR1 SGHRS and CDR2 YFSETQ. Trimming removed 2 bases at V and 3 bases at J, with 11 bases between. Written as DNA, the CDR3 is TGCGCCAGCAGCTTAGGAGCGGGCTACACCGGGGAGCTGTTTTTT. Encoded protein: CASSLGAGYTGELFF.

The rearrangement uses TRBV9 and TRBJ2-2; 10 bases map to TRBD2. The CDR3 has 19 residues. CDR1 and CDR2 from the germline V gene are SGDLS and YYNGEE. V lost 0 bases to trimming and J lost 5 bases; unmatched junction nucleotides: 13. The CDR3 DNA is TGTGCCAGCAGCGTAGTTCCTACTAGCGGGAATGGGAAAACCGGGGAGCTGTTTTTT. This translates into CASSVVPTSGNGKTGELFF.

This clone has just a few counts. This chain joins TRBV12-5 and TRBJ2-7; TRBD2 matches 7 bases. The germline V gene encodes CDR1 LGHNT and CDR2 FRNRAP. CDR3 length equals 14 residues. The trim removed 9 bases at V and 3 bases at J, leaving 11 bases unmatched. CDR3 sequence: CARGGTLGNYEQYF. CDR3 sequence (DNA): TGTGCTAGGGGGGGGACGTTGGGTAACTACGAGCAGTACTTC.

The chain joins TRBV7-9 to TRBJ2-1; 11 bases map to TRBD2. The CDR3 extends over 15 amino acids. Germline V gene sequence: CDR1 SEHNR, CDR2 FQNEAQ (reference sequence). V was pared by 4 bases and J by 9 bases, with 8 bases of the junction left unmatched. The CDR3 loop reads CASSSRLAGTGEQFF. The CDR3 DNA reads TGTGCCAGCAGCTCCCGACTAGCGGGAACCGGTGAGCAGTTCTTC.

This clone was recorded a few times. The chain employs TRBV25-1 and TRBJ2-5, with 7 nucleotides matching TRBD1. The trim removed 2 bases at V and 2 bases at J, leaving 5 bases unmatched. The length of the CDR3 is 15 residues. Germline CDR1 and CDR2: MGHDK and SYGVNS. The CDR3 DNA is TGTGCCAGCAGTGAAGCACAGGGGATTCAAGAGACCCAGTACTTC. Amino acids: CASSEAQGIQETQYF.

V is TRBV6-5 and J is TRBJ1-5, with a possible D match to TRBD1 (6 bases). Trimming left V 6 bases short and J 5 bases short, with 17 bases between. The CDR3 has 15 amino acids. Germline V gene data show CDR1 as MNHEY and CDR2 as SVGAGI. The CDR3 is CASRQARTEDQPQHF. CDR3 sequence (DNA): TGTGCCAGCAGACAAGCCCGGACAGAAGATCAGCCCCAGCATTTT.

The chain combines TRBV7-9 with TRBJ2-1; 7 bases match TRBD2. Trimming cost V 2 bases and J 2 bases; bases outside gene matches: 15. The germline CDR1 and CDR2 sequences are SEHNR and FQNEAQ (reference sequence). This CDR3 region has 19 residues. CDR3 protein: CASSLIGLVSGPTYNEQFF. CDR3 nucleotide sequence: TGTGCCAGCAGCTTAATCGGACTTGTTAGCGGGCCCACCTACAATGAGCAGTTCTTC.

The rearrangement uses TRBV19 and TRBJ2-3, with D hard to call. The germline CDR1 and CDR2 sequences are LNHDA and SQIVND (reference sequence). Trimming left V 5 bases short and J 6 bases short, with 12 bases between. The CDR3 extends over 13 amino acids. CDR3 in amino acids: CASSGSLGDTQYF. The DNA of the CDR3 is TGTGCCAGTAGTGGATCCCTCGGGGATACGCAGTATTTT.

This clone came up once. The genes are TRBV6-6 and TRBJ2-3, with TRBD2 identical over 13 bases. The CDR3 has 16 residues. J was trimmed by 4 bases and V by 6 bases; bases with no gene match: 7. Per the germline V gene, CDR1 is MNHNY and CDR2 is SVGAGI (reference sequence). CDR3 nucleotide sequence: TGTGCCAGCAGGCTACCGGGACTAGCGGGATCAGATACGCAGTATTTT. This translates into CASRLPGLAGSDTQYF.

The rearrangement links TRBV5-4 to TRBJ2-5; TRBD2 aligns across 9 bases. This CDR3 spans 15 amino acids. With 4 bases clipped from V and 5 bases from J, the junction kept 9 bases outside the gene matches. Germline CDR1 is SGHNT and CDR2 is YYREEE (reference sequence). The CDR3 nucleotides read TGTGCCAGCAGCGACCGTAGCGGGAGTGGGGAGACCCAGTACTTC. Translating it yields CASSDRSGSGETQYF. The variable domain in full, with the rest retrieved from reference TRBV5-4 and TRBJ2-5, is ETGVTQSPTHLIKTRGQQVTLRCSSQSGHNTVSWYQQALGQGPQFIFQYYREEENGRGNFPPRFSGLQFPNYSSELNVNALELDDSALYLCASSDRSGSGETQYFGPGTRLLVL.

The chain joins TRBV5-1 to TRBJ2-5; TRBD2 agrees at 11 bases. Germline values: CDR1 SGHRS, CDR2 YFSETQ. The CDR3 totals 17 residues. V lost 4 bases and J lost 5; bases outside the gene matches: 13. The CDR3 bases are TGCGCCAGCAGCCCGACGCTACTAGCGGGAGTCGGGGAGACCCAGTACTTC. The encoded protein is CASSPTLLAGVGETQYF.

The rearrangement uses TRBV7-9 and TRBJ1-4; possible D gene TRBD1, 5 bases. CDR1 is SEHNR, CDR2 FQNEAQ, per germline (reference sequence). The CDR3 length is 14 residues. Trimming pared 7 bases from V and 5 bases from J, leaving 14 bases between. The CDR3 here is CASTLGAGNEKLFF. The CDR3 nucleotides read TGTGCCAGCACCCTAGGGGCCGGGAATGAAAAACTGTTTTTT.

The chain couples TRBV28 to TRBJ1-1; D not certain. Trimming removed 2 bases at V and 9 bases at J, with 13 bases between. Germline CDR1 is MDHEN and CDR2 is SYDVKM. The CDR3 is 13 amino acids. DNA for the CDR3: TGTGCCAGCAGTTTAGATAGTGTGTCGAAAGCTTTCTTT. It is translated as CASSLDSVSKAFF.

This chain uses TRBV5-1 with TRBJ2-3; TRBD2 matches 12 bases. Germline V lookup: CDR1 SGHRS, CDR2 YFSETQ. The CDR3 is made up of 17 amino acids. V gave up 6 bases and J gave up 4 bases; unmatched junction bases: 12. The CDR3 loop reads CASKLGASGRAADTQYF. CDR3 DNA sequence: TGCGCCAGCAAGCTTGGCGCTAGCGGGAGGGCCGCAGATACGCAGTATTTT. The variable domain in full, completed from reference TRBV5-1 and TRBJ2-3, reads KAGVTQTPRYLIKTRGQQVTLSCSPISGHRSVSWYQQTPGQGLQFLFEYFSETQRNKGNFPGRFSGRQFSNSRSEMNVSTLELGDSALYLCASKLGASGRAADTQYFGPGTRLTVL.

The chain recombines TRBV7-9 with TRBJ1-5; 10 bases agree with TRBD1. V shed 5 bases and J 4 bases; nucleotides not matched to a gene: 5. CDR3 size: 15 residues. Germline assignment: CDR1 SEHNR and CDR2 FQNEAQ (reference sequence). For the CDR3, the DNA is TGTGCCAGCAGCCCGACAGGGGGCAGTAATCAGCCCCAGCATTTT. Translation: CASSPTGGSNQPQHF.

The rearrangement uses TRBV7-6 and TRBJ2-7, with TRBD1 matching over 10 bases. The CDR3 loop spans 13 amino acids. Trimming removed 8 bases from V and 6 bases from J; junction bases left unmatched: 7. From germline, CDR1 is SGHVS and CDR2 FNYEAQ. The chain's CDR3 is CASGDRGRAEQYF. CDR3 coding DNA: TGTGCCAGCGGTGACAGGGGGCGCGCCGAGCAGTACTTC.

This clone ranks as medium-sized. The chain uses TRBV19 and TRBJ1-1; a weak D match, TRBD1 (5 bases). Germline V CDR1 and CDR2: LNHDA, SQIVND (reference sequence). Trimming cost V 5 bases and J 4 bases, with 17 bases left between them. The CDR3 covers 15 residues. CDR3 residues: CASSEAVRGATEAFF. DNA of the CDR3: TGTGCCAGTAGTGAAGCAGTCCGTGGGGCCACTGAAGCTTTCTTT.

The V and J genes are TRBV7-2 and TRBJ2-7, with D possibly TRBD2 on 6 matching bases. With 5 bases removed from V and 0 bases from J, the gap between germline ends came to 17 bases. This CDR3 is 16 amino acids long. Germline CDR1 reads SGHTA; CDR2 reads FQGNSA. This CDR3 is CASSRASGYSSYEQYF. The DNA of the CDR3 is TGTGCCAGCAGCCGGGCGAGCGGGTACAGCTCCTACGAGCAGTACTTC.

This chain connects TRBV11-3 to TRBJ1-1, with a possible D match to TRBD1 (5 bases). V lost 0 bases and J 6 bases, leaving 8 bases between the germline ends. The CDR3 extends over 13 amino acids. Germline V gives CDR1 SGHNT, CDR2 YENEEA. The CDR3 nucleotides are TGTGCCAGCAGCTTAGAAACGACAGCTGAAGCTTTCTTT. It is translated as CASSLETTAEAFF.